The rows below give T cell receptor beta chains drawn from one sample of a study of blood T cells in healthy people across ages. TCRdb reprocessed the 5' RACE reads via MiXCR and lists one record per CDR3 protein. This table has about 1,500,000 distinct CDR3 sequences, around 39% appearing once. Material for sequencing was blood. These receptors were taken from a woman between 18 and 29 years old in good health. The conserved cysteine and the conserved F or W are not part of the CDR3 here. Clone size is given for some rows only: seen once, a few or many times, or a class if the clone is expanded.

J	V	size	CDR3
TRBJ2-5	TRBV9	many	ASSAGRGFQETQY
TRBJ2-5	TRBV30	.	AWSRGVETQY
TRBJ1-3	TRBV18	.	ASSRGNENTIY
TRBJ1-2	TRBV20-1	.	SASPPTGSSYGYT
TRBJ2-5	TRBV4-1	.	ASSQDHRGSGGPETQY
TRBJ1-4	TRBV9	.	ASSVGWQGNEKLF
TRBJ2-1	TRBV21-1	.	ASSKALGLADNEQF
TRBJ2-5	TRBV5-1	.	ASSLAGTSGEETQY
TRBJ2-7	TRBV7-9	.	ASTPGTSLYEQY
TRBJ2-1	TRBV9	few	ASSGLAGEYNEQF
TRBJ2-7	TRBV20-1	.	SAVPGLANNEQY
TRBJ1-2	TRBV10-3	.	AISDATAYGYT
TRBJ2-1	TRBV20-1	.	SLRGRGAYNEQF
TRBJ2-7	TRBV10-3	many	ASGTSDYEQY
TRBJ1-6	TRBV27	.	ASSSDRAYNSPLH
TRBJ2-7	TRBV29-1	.	SVRYSGQGSSYEQY
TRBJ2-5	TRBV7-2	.	ASSPPRLANNEQY
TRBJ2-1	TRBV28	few	ASSSGAAGKSNEQF
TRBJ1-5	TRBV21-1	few	ASSKEDRSNQPQH
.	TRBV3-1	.	ASSQPVGTQY
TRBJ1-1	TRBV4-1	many	ASSQGHLNTEAF
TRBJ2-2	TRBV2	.	ASSEIGLAESTGELF
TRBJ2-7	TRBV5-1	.	ASRSMSGESGRIDEQY
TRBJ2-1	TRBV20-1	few	SATLAGGYNEQF
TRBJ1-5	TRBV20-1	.	SVKDRGRSSNQPQH
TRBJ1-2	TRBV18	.	ASSPYDGTGSGYT
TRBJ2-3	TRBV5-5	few	ASSPYGGKADTQY
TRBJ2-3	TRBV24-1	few	ATSLQEDSTDTQY
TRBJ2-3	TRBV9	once	ASSVGTGWADTQY
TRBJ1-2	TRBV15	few	ATSRVEQSSYGYT
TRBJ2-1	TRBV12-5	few	ASGFDKTGTSGGTYNNEQF
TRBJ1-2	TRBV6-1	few	ASSEGTGSNYGYT
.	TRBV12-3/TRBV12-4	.	ATSYRGPYDEQY
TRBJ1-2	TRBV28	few	ASSSPGTGAANYGYT
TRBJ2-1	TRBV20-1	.	SASKETSLYNEQF
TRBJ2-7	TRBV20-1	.	SARFPSGAYEQY
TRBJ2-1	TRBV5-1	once	ASSLAGGALRNEQF
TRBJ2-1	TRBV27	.	ASGLGGNYNEQF